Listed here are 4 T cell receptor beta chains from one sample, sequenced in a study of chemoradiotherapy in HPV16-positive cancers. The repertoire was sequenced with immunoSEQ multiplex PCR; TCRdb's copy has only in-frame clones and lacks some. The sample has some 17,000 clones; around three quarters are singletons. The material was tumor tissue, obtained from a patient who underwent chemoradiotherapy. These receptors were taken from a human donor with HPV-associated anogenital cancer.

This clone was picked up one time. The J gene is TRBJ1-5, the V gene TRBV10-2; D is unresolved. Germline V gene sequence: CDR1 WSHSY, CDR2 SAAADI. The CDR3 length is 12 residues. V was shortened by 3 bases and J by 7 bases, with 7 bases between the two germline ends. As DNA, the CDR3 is TGCGCCAGCAGTGATTTTAGGCAGCCCCAGCATTTT. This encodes CASSDFRQPQHF.

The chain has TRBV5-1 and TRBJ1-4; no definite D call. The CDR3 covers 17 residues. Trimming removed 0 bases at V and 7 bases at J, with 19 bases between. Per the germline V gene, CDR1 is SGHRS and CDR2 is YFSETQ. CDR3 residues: CASSLGGHPGGGEKLFF. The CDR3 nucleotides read TGCGCCAGCAGCTTGGGAGGCCACCCGGGAGGTGGTGAAAAACTGTTTTTT. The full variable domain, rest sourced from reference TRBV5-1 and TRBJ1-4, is KAGVTQTPRYLIKTRGQQVTLSCSPISGHRSVSWYQQTPGQGLQFLFEYFSETQRNKGNFPGRFSGRQFSNSRSEMNVSTLELGDSALYLCASSLGGHPGGGEKLFFGSGTQLSVL.

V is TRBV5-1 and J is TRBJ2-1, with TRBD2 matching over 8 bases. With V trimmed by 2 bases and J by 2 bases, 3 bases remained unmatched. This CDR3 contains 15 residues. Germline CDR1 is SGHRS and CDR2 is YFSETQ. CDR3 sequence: CASSFDSGAYNEQFF. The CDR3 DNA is TGCGCCAGCAGCTTTGATAGCGGGGCCTACAATGAGCAGTTCTTC.

The CDR3 DNA is TGCGCCAGCAGCCGGGGACAGACTACGAACACCGGGGAGCTGTTTTTT. It translates to CASSRGQTTNTGELFF. The chain joins TRBV5-1 to TRBJ2-2; 7 bases fit TRBD1. The CDR3 consists of 16 residues. The V gene's germline CDR1 is SGHRS and CDR2 YFSETQ. V dropped 4 bases and J dropped 0; count of bases not matched to a gene: 6.